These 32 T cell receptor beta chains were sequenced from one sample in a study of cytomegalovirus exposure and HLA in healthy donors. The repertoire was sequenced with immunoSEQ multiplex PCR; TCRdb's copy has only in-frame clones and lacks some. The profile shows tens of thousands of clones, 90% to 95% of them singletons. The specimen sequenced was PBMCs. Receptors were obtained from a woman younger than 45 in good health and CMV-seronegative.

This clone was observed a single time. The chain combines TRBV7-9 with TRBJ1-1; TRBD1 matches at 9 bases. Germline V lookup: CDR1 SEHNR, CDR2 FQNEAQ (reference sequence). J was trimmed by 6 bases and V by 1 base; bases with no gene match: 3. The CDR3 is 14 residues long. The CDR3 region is CASSLGQGVSEAFF. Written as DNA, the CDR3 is TGTGCCAGCAGCTTAGGACAGGGGGTTTCTGAAGCTTTCTTT.

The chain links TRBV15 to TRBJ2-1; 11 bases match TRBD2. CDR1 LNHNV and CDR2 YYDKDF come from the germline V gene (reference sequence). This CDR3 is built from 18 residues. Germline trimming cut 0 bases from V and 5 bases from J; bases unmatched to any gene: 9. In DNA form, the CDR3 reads TGTGCCACCAGCAGAGATCCCACCGGGACTAGCGGTAACAATGAGCAGTTCTTC. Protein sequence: CATSRDPTGTSGNNEQFF. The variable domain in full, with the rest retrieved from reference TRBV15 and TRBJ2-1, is DAMVIQNPRYQVTQFGKPVTLSCSQTLNHNVMYWYQQKSSQAPKLLFHYYDKDFNNEADTPDNFQSRRPNTSFCFLDIRSPGLGDTAMYLCATSRDPTGTSGNNEQFFGPGTRLTVL.

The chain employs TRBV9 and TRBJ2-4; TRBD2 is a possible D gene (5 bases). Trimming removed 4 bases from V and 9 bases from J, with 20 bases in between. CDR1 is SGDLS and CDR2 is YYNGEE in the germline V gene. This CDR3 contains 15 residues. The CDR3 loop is CASSPTGPPGSIQYF. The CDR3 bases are TGTGCCAGCAGCCCCACGGGTCCTCCGGGGAGCATTCAGTACTTC.

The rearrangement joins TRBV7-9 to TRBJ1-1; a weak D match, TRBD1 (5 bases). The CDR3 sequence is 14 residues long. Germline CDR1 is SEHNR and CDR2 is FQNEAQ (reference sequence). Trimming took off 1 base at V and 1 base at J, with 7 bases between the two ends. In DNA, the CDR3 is TGTGCCAGCAGCTTAGACGGGGGGAACACTGAAGCTTTCTTT. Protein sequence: CASSLDGGNTEAFF. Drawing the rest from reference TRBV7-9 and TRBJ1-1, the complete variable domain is DTGVSQNPRHKITKRGQNVTFRCDPISEHNRLYWYRQTLGQGPEFLTYFQNEAQLEKSRLLSDRFSAERPKGSFSTLEIQRTEQGDSAMYLCASSLDGGNTEAFFGQGTRLTVV.

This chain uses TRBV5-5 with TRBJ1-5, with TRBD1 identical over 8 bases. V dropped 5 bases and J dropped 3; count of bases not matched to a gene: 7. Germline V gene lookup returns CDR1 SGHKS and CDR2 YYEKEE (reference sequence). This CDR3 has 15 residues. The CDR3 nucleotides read TGTGCCAGCAGTTACGGACAGGGCCCCAATCAGCCCCAGCATTTT. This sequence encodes CASSYGQGPNQPQHF.

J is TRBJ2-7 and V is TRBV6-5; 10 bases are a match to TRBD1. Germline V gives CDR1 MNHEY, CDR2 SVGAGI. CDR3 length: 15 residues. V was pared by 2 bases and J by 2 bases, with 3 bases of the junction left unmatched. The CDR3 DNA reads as TGTGCCAGCAGTTACCGGGACAGGGGTACCTACGAGCAGTACTTC. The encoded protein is CASSYRDRGTYEQYF.

The CDR3 region is CSVDGGGNTEAFF. CDR3 DNA sequence: TGCAGCGTTGATGGGGGCGGGAACACTGAAGCTTTCTTT. The chain employs TRBV29-1 and TRBJ1-1; D perhaps matches TRBD1 (6 bases). V shed 3 bases and J shed 1 base, with 9 bases lying between them. Germline V gene lookup returns CDR1 SQVTM and CDR2 ANQGSEA. The CDR3 length is 13 residues. The whole variable domain, filled in from reference TRBV29-1 and TRBJ1-1, reads SAVISQKPSRDICQRGTSLTIQCQVDSQVTMMFWYRQQPGQSLTLIATANQGSEATYESGFVIDKFPISRPNLTFSTLTVSNMSPEDSSIYLCSVDGGGNTEAFFGQGTRLTVV.

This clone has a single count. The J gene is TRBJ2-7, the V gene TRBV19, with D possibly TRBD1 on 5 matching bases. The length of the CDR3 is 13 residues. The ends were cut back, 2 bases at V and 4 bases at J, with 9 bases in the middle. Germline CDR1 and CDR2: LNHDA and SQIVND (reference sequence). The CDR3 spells CASSIQRGYEQYF. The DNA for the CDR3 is TGTGCCAGTAGTATACAAAGGGGATACGAGCAGTACTTC.

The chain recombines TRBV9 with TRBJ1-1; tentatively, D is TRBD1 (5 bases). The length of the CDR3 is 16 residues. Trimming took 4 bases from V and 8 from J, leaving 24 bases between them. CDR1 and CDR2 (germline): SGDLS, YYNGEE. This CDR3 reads CASSPSPPGNSREAFF. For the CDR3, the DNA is TGTGCCAGCAGCCCCAGCCCCCCAGGGAACAGCCGGGAAGCTTTCTTT. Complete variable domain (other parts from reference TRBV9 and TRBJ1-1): DSGVTQTPKHLITATGQRVTLRCSPRSGDLSVYWYQQSLDQGLQFLIQYYNGEERAKGNILERFSAQQFPDLHSELNLSSLELGDSALYFCASSPSPPGNSREAFFGQGTRLTVV.

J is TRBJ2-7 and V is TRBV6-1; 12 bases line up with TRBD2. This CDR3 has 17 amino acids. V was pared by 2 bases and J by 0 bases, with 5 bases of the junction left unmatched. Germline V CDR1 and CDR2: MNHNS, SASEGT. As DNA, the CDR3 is TGTGCCAGCAGTGAACTAGCGGGAGGGGGATTCTCCTACGAGCAGTACTTC. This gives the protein CASSELAGGGFSYEQYF.

In DNA form, the CDR3 reads TGTGCCAGCAGCCCAACTAGCGGGAGGCCCCTCAATGAGCAGTTCTTC. Protein: CASSPTSGRPLNEQFF. This chain joins TRBV5-5 and TRBJ2-1, with TRBD2 matching over 12 bases. The CDR3 runs 16 residues. Per the germline V gene, CDR1 is SGHKS and CDR2 is YYEKEE (reference sequence). The V and J ends lost 4 bases and 6 bases, in that order; junction bases with no gene match: 8.

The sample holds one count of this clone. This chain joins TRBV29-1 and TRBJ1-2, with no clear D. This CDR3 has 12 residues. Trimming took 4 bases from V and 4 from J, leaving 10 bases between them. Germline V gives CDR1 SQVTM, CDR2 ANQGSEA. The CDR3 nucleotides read TGCAGCGTTGTTCCCCCAGGCTATGGCTACACCTTC. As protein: CSVVPPGYGYTF.

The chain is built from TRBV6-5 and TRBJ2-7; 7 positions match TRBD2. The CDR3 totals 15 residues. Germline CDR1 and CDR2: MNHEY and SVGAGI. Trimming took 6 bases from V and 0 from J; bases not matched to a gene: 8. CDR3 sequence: CASRPSGASSYEQYF. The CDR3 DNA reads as TGTGCCAGCAGACCTAGCGGTGCGAGCTCCTACGAGCAGTACTTC.

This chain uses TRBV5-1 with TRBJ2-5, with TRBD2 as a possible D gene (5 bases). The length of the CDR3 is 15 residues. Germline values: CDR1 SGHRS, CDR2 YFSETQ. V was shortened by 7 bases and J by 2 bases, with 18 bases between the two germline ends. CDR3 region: CASRDGFGRQETQYF. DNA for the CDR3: TGCGCCAGCCGGGATGGGTTCGGGCGACAAGAGACCCAGTACTTC.

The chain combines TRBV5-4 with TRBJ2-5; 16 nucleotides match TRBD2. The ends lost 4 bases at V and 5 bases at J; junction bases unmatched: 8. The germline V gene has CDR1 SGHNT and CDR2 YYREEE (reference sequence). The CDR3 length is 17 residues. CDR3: CASSGTSGRASTETQYF. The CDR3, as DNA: TGTGCCAGCAGCGGGACTAGCGGGAGGGCGTCGACTGAGACCCAGTACTTC.

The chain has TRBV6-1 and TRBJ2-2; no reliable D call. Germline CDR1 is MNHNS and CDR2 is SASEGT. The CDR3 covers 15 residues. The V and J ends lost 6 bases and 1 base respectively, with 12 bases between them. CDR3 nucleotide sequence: TGTGCCAGCAGCTTCGACTTCAGGAACACCGGGGAGCTGTTTTTT. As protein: CASSFDFRNTGELFF.

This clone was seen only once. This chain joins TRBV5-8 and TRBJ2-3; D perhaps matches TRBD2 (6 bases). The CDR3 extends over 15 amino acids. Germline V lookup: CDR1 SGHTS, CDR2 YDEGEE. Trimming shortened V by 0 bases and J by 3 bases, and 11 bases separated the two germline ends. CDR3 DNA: TGTGCCAGCAGCTTGGGGGGGGTAGGAACAGATACGCAGTATTTT. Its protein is CASSLGGVGTDTQYF.

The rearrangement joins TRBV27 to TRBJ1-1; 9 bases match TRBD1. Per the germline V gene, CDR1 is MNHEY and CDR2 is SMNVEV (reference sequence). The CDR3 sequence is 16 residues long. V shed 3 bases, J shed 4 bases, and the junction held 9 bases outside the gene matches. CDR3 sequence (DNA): TGTGCCAGCAGTTTTGGGGACAGGGTTCCCACCACTGAAGCTTTCTTT. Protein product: CASSFGDRVPTTEAFF.

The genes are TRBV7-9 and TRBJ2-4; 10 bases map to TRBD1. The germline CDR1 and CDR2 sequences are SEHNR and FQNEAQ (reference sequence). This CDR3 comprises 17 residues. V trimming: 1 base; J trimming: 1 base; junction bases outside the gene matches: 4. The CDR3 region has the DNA TGTGCCAGCAGCTTAGGCCTGGACAGGGGGGCCAAAAACATTCAGTACTTC. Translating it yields CASSLGLDRGAKNIQYF.

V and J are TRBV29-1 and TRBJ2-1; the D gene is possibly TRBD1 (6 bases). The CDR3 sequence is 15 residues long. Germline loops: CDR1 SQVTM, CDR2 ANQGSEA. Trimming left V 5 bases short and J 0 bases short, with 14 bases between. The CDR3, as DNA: TGCAGCGTTAGGATGGGACACAACTCCTACAATGAGCAGTTCTTC. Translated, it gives CSVRMGHNSYNEQFF.

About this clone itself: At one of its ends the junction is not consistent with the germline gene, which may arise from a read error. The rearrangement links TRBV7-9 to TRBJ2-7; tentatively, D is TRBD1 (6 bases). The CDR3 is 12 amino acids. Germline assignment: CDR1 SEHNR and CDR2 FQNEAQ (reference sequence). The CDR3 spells CASSLGAGERYF. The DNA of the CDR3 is TGTGCCAGCAGCTTAGGGGCAGGGGAGCGGTACTTC.

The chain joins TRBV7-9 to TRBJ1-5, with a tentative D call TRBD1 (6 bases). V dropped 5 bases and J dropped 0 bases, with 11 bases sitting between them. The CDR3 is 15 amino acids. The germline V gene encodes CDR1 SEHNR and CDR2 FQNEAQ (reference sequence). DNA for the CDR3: TGTGCCAGCAGCCCGGACAGATTTAGCAATCAGCCCCAGCATTTT. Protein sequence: CASSPDRFSNQPQHF.

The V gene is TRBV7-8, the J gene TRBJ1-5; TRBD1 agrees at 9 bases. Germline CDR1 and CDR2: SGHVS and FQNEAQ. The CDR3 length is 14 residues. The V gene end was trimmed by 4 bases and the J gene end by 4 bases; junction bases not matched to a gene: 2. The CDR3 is CASSSGQGNQPQHF. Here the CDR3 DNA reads TGTGCCAGCAGCTCGGGACAGGGTAATCAGCCCCAGCATTTT.

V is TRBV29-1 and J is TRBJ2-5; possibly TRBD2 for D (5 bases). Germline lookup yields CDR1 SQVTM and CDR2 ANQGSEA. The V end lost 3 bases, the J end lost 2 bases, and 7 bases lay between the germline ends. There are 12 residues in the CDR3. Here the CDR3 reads CSVDGGQETQYF. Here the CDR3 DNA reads TGCAGCGTTGACGGAGGTCAAGAGACCCAGTACTTC.

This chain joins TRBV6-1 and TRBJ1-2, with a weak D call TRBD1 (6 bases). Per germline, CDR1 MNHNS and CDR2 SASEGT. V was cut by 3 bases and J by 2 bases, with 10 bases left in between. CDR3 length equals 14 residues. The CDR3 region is CASSDTRGNYGYTF. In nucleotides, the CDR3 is TGTGCCAGCAGTGATACAAGGGGGAACTATGGCTACACCTTC.

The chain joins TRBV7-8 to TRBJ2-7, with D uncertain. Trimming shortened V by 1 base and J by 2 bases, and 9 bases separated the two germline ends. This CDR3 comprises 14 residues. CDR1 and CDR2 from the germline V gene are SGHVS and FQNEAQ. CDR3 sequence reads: CASSLGATTYEQYF. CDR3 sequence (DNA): TGTGCCAGCAGCTTAGGCGCCACTACCTACGAGCAGTACTTC.

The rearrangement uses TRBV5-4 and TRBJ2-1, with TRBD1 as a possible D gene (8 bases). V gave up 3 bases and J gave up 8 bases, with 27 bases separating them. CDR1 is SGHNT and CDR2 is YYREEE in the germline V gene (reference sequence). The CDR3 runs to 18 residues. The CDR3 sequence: CASSSTTTGGGPSDEQFF. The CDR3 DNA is TGTGCCAGCAGCTCGACGACTACAGGGGGAGGGCCTTCGGATGAGCAGTTCTTC.

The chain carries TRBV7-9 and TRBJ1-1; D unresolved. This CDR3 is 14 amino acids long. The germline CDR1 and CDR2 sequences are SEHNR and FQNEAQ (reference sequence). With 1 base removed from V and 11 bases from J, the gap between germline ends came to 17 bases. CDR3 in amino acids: CASSLVERQGWAFF. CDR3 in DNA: TGTGCCAGCAGCTTAGTCGAGCGTCAAGGTTGGGCTTTCTTT.

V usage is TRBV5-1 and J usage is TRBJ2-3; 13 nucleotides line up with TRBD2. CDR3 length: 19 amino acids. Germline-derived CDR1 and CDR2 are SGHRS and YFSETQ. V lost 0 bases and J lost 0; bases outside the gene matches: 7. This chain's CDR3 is CASSLGLAGGRLSTDTQYF. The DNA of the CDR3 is TGCGCCAGCAGCTTGGGACTAGCGGGGGGAAGGCTTAGCACAGATACGCAGTATTTT.

The CDR3 region is CAWSPAGTGDGYTF. CDR3 in DNA: TGTGCCTGGAGTCCCGCCGGGACAGGGGATGGCTACACCTTC. The chain employs TRBV30 and TRBJ1-2; TRBD1 agrees at 10 bases. Germline-derived CDR1 and CDR2 are GTSNPN and SVGIG (reference sequence). This CDR3 spans 14 amino acids. After removal of 2 bases from V and 6 bases from J, the junction contained 6 bases not matched to a gene.

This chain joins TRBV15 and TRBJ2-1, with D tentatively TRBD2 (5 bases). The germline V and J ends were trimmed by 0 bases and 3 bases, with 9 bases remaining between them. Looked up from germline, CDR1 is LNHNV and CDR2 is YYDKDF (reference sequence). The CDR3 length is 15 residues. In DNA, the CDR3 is TGTGCCACCAGCAGAGACGCTAGCAGCTACAATGAGCAGTTCTTC. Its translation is CATSRDASSYNEQFF.

The DNA of the CDR3 is TGCGCCAGCAGCGCACAAGGACTTGGAACCTACAATGAGCAGTTCTTC. It translates to CASSAQGLGTYNEQFF. The chain carries TRBV5-1 and TRBJ2-1, with a weak D call TRBD2 (5 bases). CDR1 is SGHRS and CDR2 is YFSETQ in the germline V gene. The ends were cut back, 4 bases at V and 2 bases at J, with 16 bases in the middle. The CDR3 length is 16 residues.